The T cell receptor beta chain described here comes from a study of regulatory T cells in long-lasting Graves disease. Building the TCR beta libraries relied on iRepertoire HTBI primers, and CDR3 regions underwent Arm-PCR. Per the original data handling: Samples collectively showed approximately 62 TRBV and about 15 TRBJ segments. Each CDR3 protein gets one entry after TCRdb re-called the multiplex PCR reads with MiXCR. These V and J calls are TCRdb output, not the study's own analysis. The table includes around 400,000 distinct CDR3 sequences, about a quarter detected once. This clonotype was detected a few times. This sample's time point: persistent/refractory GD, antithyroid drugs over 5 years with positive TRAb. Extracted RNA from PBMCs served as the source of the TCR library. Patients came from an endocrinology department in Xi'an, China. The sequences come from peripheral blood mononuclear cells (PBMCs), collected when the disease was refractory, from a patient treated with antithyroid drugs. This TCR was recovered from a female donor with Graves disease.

In DNA form, the CDR3 reads TGTGCCAGCAGTTCTGAATACAATGAGCAGTTCTTC. It encodes CASSSEYNEQFF. This chain connects TRBV6-2 or TRBV6-3 to TRBJ2-1, with D hard to call. The CDR3 runs 12 residues. Trimming shortened V by 4 bases and J by 4 bases, and 5 bases separated the two germline ends. The germline V gene encodes CDR1 MNHEY and CDR2 SVGEGT.